This T cell receptor beta chain stems from a study of CD8+ T cells in alopecia areata. Study overall: The protocol delivered tofacitinib for 6 to 18 months, then withdrew it for 6 months.

V was shortened by 1 base and J by 1 base, with 7 bases between the two germline ends. CDR1 is LNHDA and CDR2 is SQIVND in the germline V gene (reference sequence). The CDR3 is made up of 14 amino acids. As for treatment: oral pan-JAK inhibitor, 5-10 mg twice daily. As part of sample collection, lesional scalp punch biopsies and peripheral blood were taken from alopecia areata patients. PBMCs were stained for CD3, CD4 and CD8, and CD4+ and CD8+ T cells were sorted. Sequencing relied on a cDNA template that was reverse transcribed from extracted RNA. Clones were sequenced by immunoSEQ multiplex PCR, and TCRdb holds only the in-frame ones, with some missing. The sample comprises 180,000 or so clones, 58% of which are singletons, and 4.5% to 6% rests with the top ten.

V gene TRBV19 combines with J gene TRBJ2-5; D is unresolved. The source of this sequence is a human donor with alopecia areata. Source: CD4+ T cells sorted from blood, taken at week 24, from a patient treated with tofacitinib. The CDR3: CASSIGGTQETQYF. Written as DNA, the CDR3 is TGTGCCAGTAGTATAGGGGGAACCCAAGAGACCCAGTACTTC.